The clone carrying this T cell receptor (beta chain) was detected once. The data were obtained in a study of blood T cell repertoires in COVID-19. Study in general: Sample material is recorded as cDNA or gDNA derived from T cells, B-cell-depleted T cells, or PBMCs.

In the authors' methods: Nucleated cell number was recorded as an estimate derived from reference gene primer amplification. Here immunoSEQ multiplex PCR was the method, and the copy in TCRdb shows in-frame clones only, minus some. The V and J calls and the clone size are those of that table, but D and trimming were determined from the DNA. This table holds about 310,000 clones, 80% to 90% found once. With 0 bases clipped from V and 2 bases from J, the junction kept 4 bases outside the gene matches. The germline V gene has CDR1 SGHNT and CDR2 YYREEE (reference sequence). This CDR3 contains 16 residues.

The source material was peripheral blood. The V gene is TRBV5-4, the J gene TRBJ2-7, with TRBD1 matching 11 bases. This clonotype was obtained from a man over 45 with active or convalescent COVID-19. The CDR3 is CASSLDGTGGPYEQYF. In DNA form, the CDR3 reads TGTGCCAGCAGCTTGGATGGGACAGGGGGTCCCTACGAGCAGTACTTC.